Described below is a single T cell receptor (beta chain) sequence and its context. The antigen remains unidentified. This CDR3 region has 13 residues. CDR1 is SNHLY, CDR2 FYNNEI, per germline. V was clipped by 9 bases and J by 1 base, with 10 bases between them. The data were taken from a study of CD8+ T cells in alopecia areata. About the research overall: It was oral tofacitinib, at 5 to 10 mg twice daily, that treated patients received. Tofacitinib continued for 6 to 18 months and was then withheld for 6 months. Overall study findings and caveats: More clonal than normal scalp was lesional scalp, particularly alopecia totalis/universalis.

Alopecia areata patients gave lesional scalp punch biopsies and peripheral blood samples. Investigators isolated RNA and reverse transcribed it into cDNA to act as the sequencing template. Sequencing was performed with immunoSEQ multiplex PCR; in TCRdb, only in-frame clones are kept and a portion is missing. In the table there are more than 150,000 clones, 45% to 60% of which are singletons. V and J are TRBV2 and TRBJ1-5; a weak D match, TRBD1 (6 bases). The sequencing here drew on CD8+ T cells sorted from blood, taken at week 0. The source is a human donor with alopecia areata. CDR3: CARSTGSNQPQHF. CDR3 coding DNA: TGTGCCAGAAGCACAGGGAGCAATCAGCCCCAGCATTTT.